A selection of T cell receptor beta chains follows, all from one sample in a study of blood T cell repertoires in COVID-19. Sequenced by immunoSEQ multiplex PCR; TCRdb stores in-frame clones only, minus some. The sample has 100,000 to 150,000 clones, around 86% seen once. Sample: peripheral blood. Receptors were obtained from a woman of 80 years or more with acute or convalescent COVID-19. Each CDR3 is given with its conserved first and last residue. Each record gives: V gene, CDR3 length, clone size, D gene, J gene, CDR3 DNA, CDR3 protein. D genes are given only for firm matches. Not all rows give a size; the values are once, few, many and, for expanded clones, a class.

v_gene: TRBV6-5; len: 13; abundance: -; d_gene: -; j_gene: TRBJ1-2; CDR3nt: TGTGCCAGCACGGAGGGGTACAACTATGGCTACACCTTC; CDR3aa: CASTEGYNYGYTF
v_gene: TRBV4-3; len: 15; abundance: -; d_gene: -; j_gene: TRBJ1-2; CDR3nt: TGCGCCAGCAGCCAAGATGCCCAGGGCCAACGCGGCTACACCTTC; CDR3aa: CASSQDAQGQRGYTF
v_gene: TRBV13; len: 15; abundance: few; d_gene: TRBD2; j_gene: TRBJ2-3; CDR3nt: TGTGCCAGCAGCTTAGCCAGCGGGGGGTCAGATACGCAGTATTTT; CDR3aa: CASSLASGGSDTQYF
v_gene: TRBV5-4; len: 15; abundance: -; d_gene: TRBD2; j_gene: TRBJ2-3; CDR3nt: TGTGCCAGCAGTCTGGGGGGGGTTAGGACAGATACGCAGTATTTT; CDR3aa: CASSLGGVRTDTQYF
v_gene: TRBV28; len: 15; abundance: once; d_gene: -; j_gene: TRBJ1-2; CDR3nt: TGTGCCAGCAGTGAACCGGGACTCCAAACCAATGGCTACACCTTC; CDR3aa: CASSEPGLQTNGYTF
v_gene: TRBV6-5; len: 14; abundance: -; d_gene: TRBD1; j_gene: TRBJ1-6; CDR3nt: TGTGCCAGCAGATCCGGGACAGGGCAATCACCCCTCCACTTT; CDR3aa: CASRSGTGQSPLHF
v_gene: TRBV3-1/TRBV3-2; len: 13; abundance: -; d_gene: -; j_gene: TRBJ1-1; CDR3nt: TGTGCCAGCAGCCCGACTAGGACTACTGAAGCTTTCTTT; CDR3aa: CASSPTRTTEAFF
v_gene: TRBV9; len: 16; abundance: -; d_gene: TRBD1; j_gene: TRBJ1-5; CDR3nt: TGTGCCAGCAGCGTAGACGGGGGGACAGGGGGACAGCCCCAGCATTTT; CDR3aa: CASSVDGGTGGQPQHF
v_gene: TRBV10-3; len: 13; abundance: -; d_gene: TRBD2; j_gene: TRBJ2-7; CDR3nt: TGTGCCATCAGTCTGACTAGCGGGGACGAGCAGTACTTC; CDR3aa: CAISLTSGDEQYF
v_gene: TRBV18; len: 14; abundance: -; d_gene: TRBD1; j_gene: TRBJ1-1; CDR3nt: TGTGCCAGCTCACCAGCAACAGGGGACACTGAAGCTTTCTTT; CDR3aa: CASSPATGDTEAFF
v_gene: TRBV27; len: 16; abundance: once; d_gene: -; j_gene: TRBJ2-5; CDR3nt: TGTGCCAGCAGTCCCCTGGACTTAACGTACCAAGAGACCCAGTACTTC; CDR3aa: CASSPLDLTYQETQYF
v_gene: TRBV6-2/TRBV6-3; len: 13; abundance: -; d_gene: -; j_gene: TRBJ2-7; CDR3nt: TGTGCCAGCAGTTACAGGTCAGGGGTTGAGCAGTACTTC; CDR3aa: CASSYRSGVEQYF
v_gene: TRBV7-6; len: 13; abundance: -; d_gene: -; j_gene: TRBJ1-1; CDR3nt: TGTGCCAGCAGCTTAGGTCTTCACACTGAAGCTTTCTTT; CDR3aa: CASSLGLHTEAFF
v_gene: TRBV19; len: 16; abundance: -; d_gene: -; j_gene: TRBJ1-4; CDR3nt: TGTGCAAGTAAGATGGGCACCTCAAATAGTAATGAAAAACTGTTTTTT; CDR3aa: CASKMGTSNSNEKLFF
v_gene: TRBV9; len: 14; abundance: few; d_gene: -; j_gene: TRBJ1-1; CDR3nt: TGTGCCAGCAGCGTAGATGGCAGGAACACTGAAGCTTTCTTT; CDR3aa: CASSVDGRNTEAFF
v_gene: TRBV19; len: 16; abundance: -; d_gene: TRBD1; j_gene: TRBJ1-4; CDR3nt: TGTGCCAGTAGTATTGGGCTGGGACAGGGATATGAAAAACTGTTTTTT; CDR3aa: CASSIGLGQGYEKLFF
v_gene: TRBV7-2; len: 14; abundance: -; d_gene: -; j_gene: TRBJ1-1; CDR3nt: TGTGCCAGCAGCTTCGTGGACAGTGTCACTGAAGCTTTCTTT; CDR3aa: CASSFVDSVTEAFF
v_gene: TRBV3-1/TRBV3-2; len: 14; abundance: few; d_gene: -; j_gene: TRBJ1-2; CDR3nt: TGTGCCAGCAGCCCGACGGTAAGCGACTATGGCTACACCTTC; CDR3aa: CASSPTVSDYGYTF
v_gene: TRBV6-6; len: 15; abundance: -; d_gene: TRBD2; j_gene: TRBJ2-3; CDR3nt: TGTGCCAGCAGTTACGGGACTAGGGGCACAGATACGCAGTATTTT; CDR3aa: CASSYGTRGTDTQYF
v_gene: TRBV6-1; len: 17; abundance: -; d_gene: TRBD2; j_gene: TRBJ2-3; CDR3nt: TGTGCCAGCAGTGAAGCCCTACTAGCGGGGGTGGCAGATACGCAGTATTTT; CDR3aa: CASSEALLAGVADTQYF
v_gene: TRBV3-1/TRBV3-2; len: 13; abundance: -; d_gene: -; j_gene: TRBJ1-1; CDR3nt: TGTGCCAGCAGCCTCCTTGCGGGCACTGAAGCTTTCTTT; CDR3aa: CASSLLAGTEAFF
v_gene: TRBV28; len: 13; abundance: few; d_gene: -; j_gene: TRBJ1-1; CDR3nt: TGTGCCAGCAGTTTTTTCGGGAAAACTGAAGCTTTCTTT; CDR3aa: CASSFFGKTEAFF
v_gene: TRBV5-1; len: 14; abundance: once; d_gene: TRBD1; j_gene: TRBJ1-2; CDR3nt: TGCGCCAGCAGATCAGACAGGGGGCCAAGTGGCTACACCTTC; CDR3aa: CASRSDRGPSGYTF
v_gene: TRBV5-8; len: 17; abundance: -; d_gene: TRBD1; j_gene: TRBJ2-7; CDR3nt: TGTGCCAGCAGCTTGTGGGGCAGGGGGAGCCGAGAGGCCGAGCAGTACTTC; CDR3aa: CASSLWGRGSREAEQYF
v_gene: TRBV5-1; len: 15; abundance: -; d_gene: TRBD1; j_gene: TRBJ2-3; CDR3nt: TGCGCCAGCAGCCCTCAGGGGGCGACCTCAGATACGCAGTATTTT; CDR3aa: CASSPQGATSDTQYF
v_gene: TRBV12-3/TRBV12-4; len: 13; abundance: once; d_gene: -; j_gene: TRBJ2-7; CDR3nt: TGTGCCAGCAGTGCCCAGAGGAGGGAGGAGCAGTACTTC; CDR3aa: CASSAQRREEQYF
v_gene: TRBV12-3/TRBV12-4; len: 13; abundance: -; d_gene: -; j_gene: TRBJ1-1; CDR3nt: TGTGCCAGCAGTTACTCGGGGTTGACTGAAGCTTTCTTT; CDR3aa: CASSYSGLTEAFF
v_gene: TRBV7-2; len: 15; abundance: -; d_gene: -; j_gene: TRBJ1-5; CDR3nt: TGTGCCAGCAGCACCGTCGGGGTGGGCAATCAGCCCCAGCATTTT; CDR3aa: CASSTVGVGNQPQHF
v_gene: TRBV5-1; len: 15; abundance: few; d_gene: TRBD1; j_gene: TRBJ2-7; CDR3nt: TGCGCCAGCAGCTTGCAGGGGACAGGAGTAGGCGAGCAGTACTTC; CDR3aa: CASSLQGTGVGEQYF